This T cell receptor beta chain derives from a study of shared clonotypes between healthy human individuals. Regarding the study as a whole: The diversity represented, both genetic and in exposure history, was limited by few donors. Clonotype sharing across donors was expected to vary with sequencing depth.

An assay was performed, and its level was deep. Every subset had its genomic DNA shared out evenly among several immunoSEQ plates. Clones were sequenced by immunoSEQ multiplex PCR, and TCRdb holds only the in-frame ones, with some missing. The sample records about 490,000 clones, around 80% being singletons. This clone has just one count. Its matching antigen is unknown. Germline V lookup: CDR1 SEHNR, CDR2 FQNEAQ (reference sequence). This CDR3 has 14 residues. V lost 1 base and J lost 8, with 12 bases in between. The rearrangement uses TRBV7-9 and TRBJ2-1, with no clear D. The specimen sequenced was PBMCs. The sequence was obtained from a middle-aged woman in good health. Some clones in this sample may be carry-over from other donors' samples. Here the CDR3 reads CASSLELGDYEQFF. Here the CDR3 DNA reads TGTGCCAGCAGCTTAGAACTCGGCGACTATGAGCAGTTCTTC.